This T cell receptor beta chain was sequenced in a study of human T cells and chemical hapten exposure. Time point described: healthy volunteer bleed at 2 weeks. Unfractionated whole blood served as the source for total RNA extraction. Germline CDR1 reads MDHEN; CDR2 reads SYDVKM. The CDR3 spans 14 residues. With 4 bases removed from V and 4 bases from J, the gap between germline ends came to 12 bases. The table lists this clonotype with many counts. TCRdb redid the calling of the RACE reads with MiXCR, one entry per CDR3 protein. In the table there are tens of thousands of distinct CDR3 sequences, about 7% of which are singletons.

This clonotype was sampled from a human donor in good health. Some clones in this sample may be carry-over from other donors' samples. The sample taken for sequencing was whole blood. The chain uses TRBV28 and TRBJ2-3; the D gene is possibly TRBD1 (5 bases). The CDR3 region has the DNA TGTGCCAGCAGTTCTAGTGACAGTCCAGATACGCAGTATTTT. This translates into CASSSSDSPDTQYF.